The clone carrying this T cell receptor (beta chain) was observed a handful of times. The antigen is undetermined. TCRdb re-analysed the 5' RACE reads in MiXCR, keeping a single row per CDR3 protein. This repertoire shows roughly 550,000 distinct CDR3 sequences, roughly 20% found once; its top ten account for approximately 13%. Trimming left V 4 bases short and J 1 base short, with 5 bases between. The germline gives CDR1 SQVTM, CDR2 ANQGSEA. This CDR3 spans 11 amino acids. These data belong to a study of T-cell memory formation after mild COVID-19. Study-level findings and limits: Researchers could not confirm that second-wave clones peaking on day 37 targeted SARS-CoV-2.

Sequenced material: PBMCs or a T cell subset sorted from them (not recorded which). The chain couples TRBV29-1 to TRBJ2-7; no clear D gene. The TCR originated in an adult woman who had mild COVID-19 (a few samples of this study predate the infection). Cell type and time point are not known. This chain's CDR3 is CSVVRSYEQYF. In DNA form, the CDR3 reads TGCAGCGTTGTTCGGTCCTACGAGCAGTACTTC.